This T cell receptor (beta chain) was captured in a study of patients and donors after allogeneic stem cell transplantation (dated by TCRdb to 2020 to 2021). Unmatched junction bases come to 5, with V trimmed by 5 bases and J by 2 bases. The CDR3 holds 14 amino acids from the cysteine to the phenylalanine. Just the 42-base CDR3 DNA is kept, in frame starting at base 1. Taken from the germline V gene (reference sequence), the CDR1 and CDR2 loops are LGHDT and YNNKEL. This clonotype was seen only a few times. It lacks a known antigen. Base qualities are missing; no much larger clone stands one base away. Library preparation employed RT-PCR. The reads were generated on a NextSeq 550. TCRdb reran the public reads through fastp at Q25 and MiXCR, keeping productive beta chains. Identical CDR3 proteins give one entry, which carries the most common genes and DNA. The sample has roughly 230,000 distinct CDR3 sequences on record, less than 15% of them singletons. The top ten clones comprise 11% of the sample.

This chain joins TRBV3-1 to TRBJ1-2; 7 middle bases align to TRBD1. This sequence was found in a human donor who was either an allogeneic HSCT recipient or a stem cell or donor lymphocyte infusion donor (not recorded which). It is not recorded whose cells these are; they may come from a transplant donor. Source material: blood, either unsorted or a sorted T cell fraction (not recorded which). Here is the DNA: TGTGCCAGCAGCAGGGGGCAGGTGAACTATGGCTACACCTTC. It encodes CASSRGQVNYGYTF.